Shown below are 23 T cell receptor beta chains from a single sample sequenced in a study of blood T cell repertoires in COVID-19. Clones were read by immunoSEQ multiplex PCR, and TCRdb kept only the in-frame ones, dropping some. Of roughly 240,000 clones in the sample, almost 85% were seen once. The sequencing input was PBMCs or T cells enriched from blood (not recorded which). The receptor set was obtained from a woman between 45 and 65 years old with acute COVID-19.

The chain uses TRBV6-5 and TRBJ1-1, with no clear D. The CDR3 runs 16 residues. V dropped 0 bases and J dropped 4 bases, with 15 bases sitting between them. From germline, CDR1 is MNHEY and CDR2 SVGAGI. The DNA for the CDR3 is TGTGCCAGCAGTTACTCGATTCTGGATGAGGGCACTGAAGCTTTCTTT. Translated: CASSYSILDEGTEAFF.

The chain joins TRBV7-2 to TRBJ2-2; 7 bases agree with TRBD1. The length of the CDR3 is 15 residues. Trimming at V came to 5 bases and at J to 3 bases, leaving 6 bases not matched to a gene. The V gene's germline CDR1 is SGHTA and CDR2 FQGNSA. As DNA, the CDR3 is TGTGCCAGCAGCCGCGACAGGGCAGACACCGGGGAGCTGTTTTTT. It specifies CASSRDRADTGELFF.

As for this clone: An end of the junction does not agree with germline; a read error may underlie this. The chain carries TRBV7-7 and TRBJ2-5, with 7 bases identical to TRBD1. Germline CDR1 SSHAT, CDR2 FNYEAQ (reference sequence). The CDR3 is 13 amino acids. The CDR3, as DNA: TGTGCTAGCAGCCTTCGACAGGGAGAGACCCAGTACTTC. Translated, it gives CASSLRQGETQYF.

The chain has TRBV7-8 and TRBJ2-5; the match to TRBD2 covers 8 bases. The V segment lost 5 bases and the J segment 7 bases; nucleotides outside the gene matches: 15. Germline V gives CDR1 SGHVS, CDR2 FQNEAQ. The CDR3 consists of 16 residues. In DNA, the CDR3 is TGTGCCAGCAGCCCAGGGACTAGTTGGAGGGGAGGGACCCAGTACTTC. This translates into CASSPGTSWRGGTQYF.

CDR3 nucleotide sequence: TGTGCCTGGAGTGTACTAGATGATTACGAGCAGTACTTC. Its protein product is CAWSVLDDYEQYF. This chain uses TRBV30 with TRBJ2-7; a possible D gene is TRBD2 (5 bases). Between the trimmed V and J ends, which lost 0 bases and 4 bases, there was a span of 10 bases. Per germline, CDR1 GTSNPN and CDR2 SVGIG (reference sequence). The CDR3 has 13 residues. The full variable domain, completed using reference TRBV30 and TRBJ2-7, is SQTIHQWPATLVQPVGSPLSLECTVEGTSNPNLYWYRQAAGRGLQLLFYSVGIGQISSEVPQNLSASRPQDRQFILSSKKLLLSDSGFYLCAWSVLDDYEQYFGPGTRLTVT.

Points on this clone: The sample carries other DNA sequences with the same CDR3. The chain links TRBV5-1 to TRBJ1-2; no clear D gene. Trimming stripped 0 bases from V and 4 bases from J, with 4 bases between. CDR1 and CDR2 (germline): SGHRS, YFSETQ. This CDR3 has 12 amino acids. Written as DNA, the CDR3 is TGCGCCAGCAGCTTGGACGGCTATGGCTACACCTTC. It specifies CASSLDGYGYTF. The full variable domain, in which reference TRBV5-1 and TRBJ1-2 provide the parts outside the CDR3, is KAGVTQTPRYLIKTRGQQVTLSCSPISGHRSVSWYQQTPGQGLQFLFEYFSETQRNKGNFPGRFSGRQFSNSRSEMNVSTLELGDSALYLCASSLDGYGYTFGSGTRLTVV.

This chain joins TRBV12-2 and TRBJ2-3; TRBD2 is the table's D call and was not checked against the DNA. TRBV12-2 is classified as a pseudogene. The CDR3 is 16 residues long. The CDR3 loop reads CASRLSAGSHTDTQYF. CDR3 in DNA: TGTGCAAGTCGCTTATCAGCGGGGTCCCACACAGATACGCAGTATTTT.

The chain combines TRBV2 with TRBJ1-4; no clear D. CDR1 and CDR2 (germline): SNHLY, FYNNEI. Trimming took 7 bases from V and 6 from J, leaving 12 bases between them. The CDR3 has 13 residues. The CDR3 spells CASNWAGDEKLFF. The CDR3 bases are TGTGCCAGCAATTGGGCAGGTGATGAAAAACTGTTTTTT.

This chain uses TRBV5-4 with TRBJ2-2; weak D call: TRBD2 (6 bases). The germline CDR1 and CDR2 sequences are SGHNT and YYREEE (reference sequence). Trimming removed 3 bases from V and 1 base from J, with 10 bases in between. CDR3 length: 15 amino acids. CDR3 region: CASSSGLLNTGELFF. The CDR3 DNA reads as TGTGCCAGCAGCTCGGGACTCCTGAACACCGGGGAGCTGTTTTTT.

This chain uses TRBV4-3 with TRBJ2-7; 12 bases agree with TRBD1. The CDR3 consists of 15 residues. Germline lookup yields CDR1 LGHNA and CDR2 YSLEER. The V gene end was trimmed by 1 base and the J gene end by 4 bases; junction bases not matched to a gene: 2. The CDR3 sequence is CASSQGDRGRYEQYF. CDR3 in DNA: TGCGCCAGCAGCCAAGGGGACAGGGGGCGATACGAGCAGTACTTC.

This chain uses TRBV29-1 with TRBJ2-5; D might be TRBD1 (6 bases). The CDR3 sequence is 15 residues long. V was clipped by 3 bases and J by 5 bases, with 19 bases between them. In germline, CDR1 is SQVTM, CDR2 ANQGSEA. CDR3 loop: CSVDRRDTAWETQYF. The DNA for the CDR3 is TGCAGCGTTGACCGTCGGGACACCGCGTGGGAGACCCAGTACTTC.

V gene TRBV6-5 combines with J gene TRBJ2-3; D may be TRBD1 (6 bases). The CDR3 is 13 residues long. Germline CDR1 MNHEY, CDR2 SVGAGI. V was trimmed by 6 bases and J by 2 bases, leaving 9 bases between them. The chain's CDR3 is CASSGQNTDTQYF. The CDR3 region has the DNA TGTGCCAGCAGCGGACAGAACACAGATACGCAGTATTTT.

The chain couples TRBV7-2 to TRBJ1-1; TRBD1 aligns across 9 bases. CDR1 and CDR2 from the germline V gene are SGHTA and FQGNSA. CDR3 size: 15 residues. V was pared by 3 bases and J by 1 base, with 3 bases of the junction left unmatched. The CDR3: CASSLMDRGNTEAFF. The CDR3 DNA follows: TGTGCCAGCAGCTTGATGGACAGGGGGAACACTGAAGCTTTCTTT.

The CDR3 spells CSVEDEGTSGPKYEQYF. The CDR3 DNA sequence: TGCAGCGTTGAAGATGAAGGGACTAGCGGCCCAAAGTACGAGCAGTACTTC. The genes are TRBV29-1 and TRBJ2-7; 11 bases match TRBD2. The CDR3 loop spans 17 amino acids. Germline trimming cut 0 bases from V and 4 bases from J; bases unmatched to any gene: 11. Germline CDR1 reads SQVTM; CDR2 reads ANQGSEA.

This sequence joins TRBV19 and TRBJ2-2; 7 nucleotides align to TRBD2. Germline trimming cut 4 bases from V and 5 bases from J; bases unmatched to any gene: 10. The CDR3 sequence is 16 residues long. In germline, CDR1 is LNHDA, CDR2 SQIVND (reference sequence). The CDR3 region is CASSTDQRGKTGELFF. The CDR3 region has the DNA TGTGCCAGTAGTACCGACCAGCGGGGTAAAACCGGGGAGCTGTTTTTT.

The CDR3 bases are TGTGCCAGCTCACCACCTACAGGGTTCGACACCATATATTTT. Protein product: CASSPPTGFDTIYF. The chain recombines TRBV18 with TRBJ1-3; D might be TRBD1 (6 bases). The ends were cut back, 0 bases at V and 8 bases at J, with 11 bases in the middle. Looked up from germline, CDR1 is KGHSH and CDR2 is LQKENI. The CDR3 loop spans 14 amino acids.

J is TRBJ1-2 and V is TRBV30; maybe TRBD1 (5 bases). Germline CDR1 and CDR2: GTSNPN and SVGIG (reference sequence). The CDR3 covers 11 residues. With 3 bases removed from V and 4 bases from J, the gap between germline ends came to 6 bases. CDR3 loop: CAWRDTYGYTF. The CDR3 bases are TGTGCCTGGAGGGACACCTATGGCTACACCTTC.

V gene TRBV6-5 combines with J gene TRBJ1-6, with D possibly being TRBD1 (6 bases). CDR3 length equals 14 residues. Looked up from germline, CDR1 is MNHEY and CDR2 is SVGAGI. Trimming removed 7 bases at V and 7 bases at J, with 14 bases between. CDR3 DNA sequence: TGTGCCAGCACTGGACAGAGGAGAAATTCACCCCTCCACTTT. Its translation: CASTGQRRNSPLHF.

Written as DNA, the CDR3 is TGTGCCAGCAGCCCACCCTACGGGACAGCCTATGGCTACACCTTC. Translation gives CASSPPYGTAYGYTF. The gene calls are TRBV9 and TRBJ1-2, with 7 bases lining up with TRBD1. Germline lookup yields CDR1 SGDLS and CDR2 YYNGEE. V gave up 4 bases and J gave up 4 bases; unmatched junction bases: 10. CDR3 size: 15 residues.

The V and J genes are TRBV5-5 and TRBJ2-7, with 7 bases that match TRBD1. This CDR3 contains 16 residues. Germline-derived CDR1 and CDR2 are SGHKS and YYEKEE (reference sequence). Unmatched junction bases numbered 10, after V lost 4 bases and J lost 0 bases. CDR3 protein: CASSRLTGDNSYEQYF. Here the CDR3 DNA reads TGTGCCAGCAGCCGGCTTACAGGGGATAACTCCTACGAGCAGTACTTC.

The DNA of the CDR3 is TGTGCCAGCAGTTCCACAAAGGACAGGGAGGATGGCTACACCTTC. As protein: CASSSTKDREDGYTF. The chain couples TRBV25-1 to TRBJ1-2, with 8 nucleotides matching TRBD1. The CDR3 is 15 amino acids. After removal of 5 bases from V and 6 bases from J, the junction contained 11 bases not matched to a gene. Germline V gene sequence: CDR1 MGHDK, CDR2 SYGVNS.

The chain is built from TRBV27 and TRBJ2-7, with 8 bases lining up with TRBD1. V lost 3 bases to trimming and J lost 5 bases; unmatched junction nucleotides: 6. This CDR3 comprises 14 residues. CDR1 is MNHEY, CDR2 SMNVEV, per germline (reference sequence). The CDR3 region has the DNA TGTGCCAGCAGTTTCAGGGGGCGTATGGACGAGCAGTACTTC. Encoded protein: CASSFRGRMDEQYF.

This clone has only one observation. The gene calls are TRBV27 and TRBJ2-5; TRBD1 aligns across 10 bases. This CDR3 has 15 residues. V lost 6 bases and J lost 1; bases outside the gene matches: 5. The germline V gene encodes CDR1 MNHEY and CDR2 SMNVEV (reference sequence). In DNA, the CDR3 is TGTGCCAGCAGCCGGGACAGGGGACTCCAAGAGACCCAGTACTTC. It encodes CASSRDRGLQETQYF.